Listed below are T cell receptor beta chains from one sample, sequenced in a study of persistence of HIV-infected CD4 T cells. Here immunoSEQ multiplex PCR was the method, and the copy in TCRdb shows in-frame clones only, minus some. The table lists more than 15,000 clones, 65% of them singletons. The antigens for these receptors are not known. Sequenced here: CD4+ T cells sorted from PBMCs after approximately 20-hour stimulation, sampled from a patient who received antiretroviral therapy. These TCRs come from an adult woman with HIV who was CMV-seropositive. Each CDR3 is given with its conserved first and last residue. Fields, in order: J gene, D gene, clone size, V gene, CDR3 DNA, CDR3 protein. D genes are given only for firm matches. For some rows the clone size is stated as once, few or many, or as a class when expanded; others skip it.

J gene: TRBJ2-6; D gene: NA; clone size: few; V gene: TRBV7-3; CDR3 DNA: TGTGCCAGCAGCCCAGGTTCGGCTGGGGCCAACGTCCTGACTTTC; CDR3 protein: CASSPGSAGANVLTF
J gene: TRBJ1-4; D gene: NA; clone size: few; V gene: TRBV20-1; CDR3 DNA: TGCAGTGCACCTCTGGGGGAAAAACTGTTTTTT; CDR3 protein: CSAPLGEKLFF
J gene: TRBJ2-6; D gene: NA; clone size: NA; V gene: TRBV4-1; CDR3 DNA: TGCGCCAGCAGCCATATAGGACAGAACTCTGGGGCCAACGTCCTGACTTTC; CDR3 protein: CASSHIGQNSGANVLTF
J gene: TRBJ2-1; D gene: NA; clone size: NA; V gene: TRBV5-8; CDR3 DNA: TGTGCCAGCAGCTTGGGGAGTTCCAGGTCCTACAATGAGCAGTTCTTC; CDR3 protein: CASSLGSSRSYNEQFF
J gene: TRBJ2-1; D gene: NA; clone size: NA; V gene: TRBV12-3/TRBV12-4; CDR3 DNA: TGTGCCAGCAGTTCGAAAATCGAGCAGTTCTTC; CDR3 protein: CASSSKIEQFF
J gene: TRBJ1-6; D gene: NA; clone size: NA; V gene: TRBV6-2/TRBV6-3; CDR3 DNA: TGTGCCAGCAGTTACTTCTACAGGAGCTCCTATAATTCACCCCTCCACTTT; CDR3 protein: CASSYFYRSSYNSPLHF
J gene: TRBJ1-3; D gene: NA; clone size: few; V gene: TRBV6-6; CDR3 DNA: TGTGCCAGCAGGCCGGGCTCTGGAAACACCATATATTTT; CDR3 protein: CASRPGSGNTIYF
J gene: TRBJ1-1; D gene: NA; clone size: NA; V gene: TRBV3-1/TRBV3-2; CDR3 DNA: TGTGCCAGCAGTCCAAACCTATTGGGAACTGAAGCTTTCTTT; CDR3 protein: CASSPNLLGTEAFF
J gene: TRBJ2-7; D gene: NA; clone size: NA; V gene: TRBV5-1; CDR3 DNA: TGCGCCAGCAGCATAGGACAGAGCTACGAGCAGTACTTC; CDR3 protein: CASSIGQSYEQYF
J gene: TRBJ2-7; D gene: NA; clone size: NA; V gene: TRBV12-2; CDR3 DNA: TGTGCAAGTCGCCCTAATGGGGGCAGGGGGCGTGGATACGAGCAGTACTTC; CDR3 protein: CASRPNGGRGRGYEQYF
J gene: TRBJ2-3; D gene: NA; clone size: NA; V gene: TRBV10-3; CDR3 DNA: TGTGCCATCAGATTGGCAGGGGAAACAGATACGCAGTATTTT; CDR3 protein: CAIRLAGETDTQYF
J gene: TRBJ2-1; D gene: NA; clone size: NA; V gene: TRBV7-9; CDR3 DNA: TGTGCCAGCAGCTTAGCGGGTGCCCTCCCAAATGAGCAGTTCTTC; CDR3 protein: CASSLAGALPNEQFF
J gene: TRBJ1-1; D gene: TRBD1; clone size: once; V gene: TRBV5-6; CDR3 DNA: TGTGCCAGCAGCACAGGACAGGGGCGTCTCATGAACACTGAAGCTTTCTTT; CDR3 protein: CASSTGQGRLMNTEAFF
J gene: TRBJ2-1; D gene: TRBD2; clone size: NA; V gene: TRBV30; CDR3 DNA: TGTGCCTGGAGTGGACTAGCGGGGGTCAATGAGCAGTTCTTC; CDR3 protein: CAWSGLAGVNEQFF
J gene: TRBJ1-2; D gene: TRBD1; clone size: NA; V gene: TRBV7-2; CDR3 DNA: TGTGCCAGCAGCTTAGGTGGGACAGGCATCTATGGCTACACCTTC; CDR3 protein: CASSLGGTGIYGYTF
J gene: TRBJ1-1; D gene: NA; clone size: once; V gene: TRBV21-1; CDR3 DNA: TGTGCCAGCAGCAAAGGGAGGGTACCGAACACTGAAGCTTTCTTT; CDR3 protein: CASSKGRVPNTEAFF
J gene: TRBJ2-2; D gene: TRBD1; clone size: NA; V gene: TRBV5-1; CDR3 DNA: TGCGCCAGCACCCCGACAGGGGTCGGAACCGGGGAGCTGTTTTTT; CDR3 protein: CASTPTGVGTGELFF
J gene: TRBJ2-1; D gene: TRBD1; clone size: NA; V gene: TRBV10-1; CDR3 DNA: TGCGCCAGCAGTGAATCGGGACAGGGACGATACAATGAGCAGTTCTTC; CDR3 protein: CASSESGQGRYNEQFF
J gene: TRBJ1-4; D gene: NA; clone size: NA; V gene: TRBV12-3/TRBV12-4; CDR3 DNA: TGTGCCAGCAGGAGCACAGAAAAACTGTTTTTT; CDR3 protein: CASRSTEKLFF
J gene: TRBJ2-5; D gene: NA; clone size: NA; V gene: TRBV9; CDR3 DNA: TGTGCCAGCAGCTCGGGGACTTCGGCAGAGACCCAGTACTTC; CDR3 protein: CASSSGTSAETQYF
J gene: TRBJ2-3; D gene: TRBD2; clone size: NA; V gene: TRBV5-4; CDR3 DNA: TGTGCCAGCAGCCGGAGACTAGCGGGAGAATCAGATACGCAGTATTTT; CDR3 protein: CASSRRLAGESDTQYF
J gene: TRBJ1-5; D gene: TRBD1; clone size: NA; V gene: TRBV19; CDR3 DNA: TGTGCCAGTAGACCCAGGGGGCCTAGCAATCAGCCCCAGCATTTT; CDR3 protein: CASRPRGPSNQPQHF
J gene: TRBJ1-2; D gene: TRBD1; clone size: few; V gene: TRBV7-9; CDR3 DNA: TGTGCCAGCAGCCGGACAGGGGAACTAACGGTCGTCGCCTTC; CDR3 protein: CASSRTGELTVVAF
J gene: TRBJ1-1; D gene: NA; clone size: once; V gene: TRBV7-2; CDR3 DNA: TGTGCCAGCAGCTTCCCGACAGGGAACACTGAAGCTTTCTTT; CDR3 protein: CASSFPTGNTEAFF
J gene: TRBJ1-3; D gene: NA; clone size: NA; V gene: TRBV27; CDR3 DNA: TGTGCCAGCAGCTACTTGGGGGCTGGAAACACCATATATTTT; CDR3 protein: CASSYLGAGNTIYF
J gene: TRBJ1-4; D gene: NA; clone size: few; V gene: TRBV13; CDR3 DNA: TGTGCCAGCAGCGCCCGGACGGTGAATGAAAAACTGTTTTTT; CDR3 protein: CASSARTVNEKLFF
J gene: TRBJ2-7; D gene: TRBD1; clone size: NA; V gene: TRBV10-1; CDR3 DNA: TGCGCCAGCAGTGAGACGAAAGGGACAGGGTACTACGAGCAGTACTTC; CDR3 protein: CASSETKGTGYYEQYF
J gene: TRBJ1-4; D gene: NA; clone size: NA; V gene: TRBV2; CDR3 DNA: TGTGCCAGCAATTCAGGACTGCTTTACGGAAAACTGTTTTTT; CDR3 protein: CASNSGLLYGKLFF
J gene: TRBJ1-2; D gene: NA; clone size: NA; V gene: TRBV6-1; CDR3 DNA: TGTGCCAGCAGTGAAGGGGGGGGGAGCTATGGCTACACCTTC; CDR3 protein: CASSEGGGSYGYTF
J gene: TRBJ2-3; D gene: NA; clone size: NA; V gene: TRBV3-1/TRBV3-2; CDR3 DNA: TGTGCCAGCAGCCAAGATGCGCGGTGGGAAGATACGCAGTATTTT; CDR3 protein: CASSQDARWEDTQYF
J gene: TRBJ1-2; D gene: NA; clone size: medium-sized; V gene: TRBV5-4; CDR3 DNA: TGTGCCAGCAGCATGATAACTAACTATGGCTACACCTTC; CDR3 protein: CASSMITNYGYTF
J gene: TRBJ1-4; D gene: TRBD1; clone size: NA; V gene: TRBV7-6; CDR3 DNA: TGTGCCAGCAGCCAGACAGGGGATGGTGAAAAACTGTTTTTT; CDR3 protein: CASSQTGDGEKLFF
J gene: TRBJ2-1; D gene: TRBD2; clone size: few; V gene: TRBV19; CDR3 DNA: TGTGCCAGTAGTTCGGGGGGGGGCCCCCATGAGCAGTTCTTC; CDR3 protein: CASSSGGGPHEQFF
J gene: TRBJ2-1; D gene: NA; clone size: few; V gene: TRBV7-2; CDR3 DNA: TGTGCCAGCAGCTTAGAGAAGCGGTCTGCCTACAATGAGCAGTTCTTC; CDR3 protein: CASSLEKRSAYNEQFF
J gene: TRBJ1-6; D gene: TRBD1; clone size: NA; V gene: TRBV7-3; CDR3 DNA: TGTGCCAGCAGCTTGTCAGGAGGGACAGGGAATTCACCCCTCCACTTT; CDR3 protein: CASSLSGGTGNSPLHF
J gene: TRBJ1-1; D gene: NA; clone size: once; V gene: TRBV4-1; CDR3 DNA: TGCGCCAGCAGCCACACTCCTCGCGGATCTGAAGCTTTCTTT; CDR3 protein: CASSHTPRGSEAFF
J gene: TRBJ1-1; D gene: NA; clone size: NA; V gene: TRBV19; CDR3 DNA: TGTGCCAGTTGGGAGTTGGGGACGAACACTGAAGCTTTCTTT; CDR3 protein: CASWELGTNTEAFF
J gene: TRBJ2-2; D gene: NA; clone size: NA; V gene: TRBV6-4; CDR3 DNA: TGTGCCAGCAGTTGGCAGGGGAACACCGGGGAGCTGTTTTTT; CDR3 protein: CASSWQGNTGELFF
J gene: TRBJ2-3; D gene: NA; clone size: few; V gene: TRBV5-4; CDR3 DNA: TGTGCCAGCAGCGCAACAGGGTCGGCAGATACGCAGTATTTT; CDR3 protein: CASSATGSADTQYF
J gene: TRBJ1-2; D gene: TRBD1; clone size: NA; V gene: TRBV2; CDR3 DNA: TGTGCCAGCAGTGAGGGGACAGGGGGGAACTATGGCTACACCTTC; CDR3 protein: CASSEGTGGNYGYTF
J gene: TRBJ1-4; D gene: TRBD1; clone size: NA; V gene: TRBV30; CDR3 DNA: TGTGCCTGGAGTCGCGGGACAGGGTACGAAAAACTGTTTTTT; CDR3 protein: CAWSRGTGYEKLFF
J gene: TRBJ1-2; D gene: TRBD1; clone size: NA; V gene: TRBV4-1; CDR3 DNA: TGCGCCAGCAGCGAAGCCCCGGGACAGAGGATCTATGGCTACACCTTC; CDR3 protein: CASSEAPGQRIYGYTF
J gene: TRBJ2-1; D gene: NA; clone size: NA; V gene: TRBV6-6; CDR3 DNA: TGTGCCAGCAGTTACCCGGCTAGTGGGTACAATGAGCAGTTCTTC; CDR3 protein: CASSYPASGYNEQFF
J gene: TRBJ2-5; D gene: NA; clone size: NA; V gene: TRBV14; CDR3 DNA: TGTGCCAGCAGCCAAGTGATGGGGGCGCGGGAGACCCAGTACTTC; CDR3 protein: CASSQVMGARETQYF
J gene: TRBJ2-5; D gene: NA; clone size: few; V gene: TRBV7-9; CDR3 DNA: TGTGCCAGCAGCTTAGTGACCCTGGAAGGGGAGGCAGAGACCCAGTACTTC; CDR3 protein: CASSLVTLEGEAETQYF
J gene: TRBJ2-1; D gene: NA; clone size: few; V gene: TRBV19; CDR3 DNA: TGTGCCAGTAGTATAGGGCAGGGAAACAATGAGCAGTTCTTC; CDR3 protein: CASSIGQGNNEQFF
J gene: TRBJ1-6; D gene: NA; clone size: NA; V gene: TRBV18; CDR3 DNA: TGTGCCAGCTCACCATCGAATTATAATTCACCCCTCCACTTT; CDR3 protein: CASSPSNYNSPLHF
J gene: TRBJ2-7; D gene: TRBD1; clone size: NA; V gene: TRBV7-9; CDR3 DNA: TGTGCCAGCAGCCCCCGGGACAGGGACTACGAGCAGTACTTC; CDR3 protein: CASSPRDRDYEQYF
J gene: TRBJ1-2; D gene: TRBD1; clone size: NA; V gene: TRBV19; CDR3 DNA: TGTGCCAGTTGGGATTTGGGACAGTCCTATGGCTACACCTTC; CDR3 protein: CASWDLGQSYGYTF
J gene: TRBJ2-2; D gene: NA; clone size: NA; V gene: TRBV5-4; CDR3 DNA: TGTGCCAGCAGCTTATCCCAAACCGGGGAGCTGTTTTTT; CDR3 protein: CASSLSQTGELFF
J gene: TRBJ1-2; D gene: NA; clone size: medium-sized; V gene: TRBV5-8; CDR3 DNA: TGTGCCAGCAGCTGGGACCCGACTAACTATGGCTACACCTTC; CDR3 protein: CASSWDPTNYGYTF